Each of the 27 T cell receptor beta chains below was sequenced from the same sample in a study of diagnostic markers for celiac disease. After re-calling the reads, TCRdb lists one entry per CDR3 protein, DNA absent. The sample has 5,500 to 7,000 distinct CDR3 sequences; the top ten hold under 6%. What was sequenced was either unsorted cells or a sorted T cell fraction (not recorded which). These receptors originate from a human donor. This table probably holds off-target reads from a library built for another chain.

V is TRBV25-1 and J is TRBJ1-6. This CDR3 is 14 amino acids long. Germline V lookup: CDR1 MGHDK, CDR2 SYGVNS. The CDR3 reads CASSNPGGNSPLHF.

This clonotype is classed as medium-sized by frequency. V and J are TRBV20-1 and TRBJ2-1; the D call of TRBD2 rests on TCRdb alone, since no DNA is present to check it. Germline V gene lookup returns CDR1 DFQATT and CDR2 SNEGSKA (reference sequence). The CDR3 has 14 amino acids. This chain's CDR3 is CSAVRGAYSNEQFF.

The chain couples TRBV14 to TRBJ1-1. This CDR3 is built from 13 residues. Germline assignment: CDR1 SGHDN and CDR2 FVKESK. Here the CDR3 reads CASSPGWGTEAFF.

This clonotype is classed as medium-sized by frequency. The CDR3 here is CASSLSALLGNEQFF. The chain joins TRBV5-5 to TRBJ2-1. CDR1 is SGHKS and CDR2 is YYEKEE in the germline V gene (reference sequence). This CDR3 spans 15 amino acids.

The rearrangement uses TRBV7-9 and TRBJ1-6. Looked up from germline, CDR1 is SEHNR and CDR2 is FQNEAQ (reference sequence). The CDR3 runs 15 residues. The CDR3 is CASSLSGPYNSPLHF.

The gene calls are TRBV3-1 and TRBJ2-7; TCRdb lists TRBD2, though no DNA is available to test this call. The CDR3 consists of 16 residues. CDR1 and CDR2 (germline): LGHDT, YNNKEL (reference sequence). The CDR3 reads CASSQASAGGPNEQYF.

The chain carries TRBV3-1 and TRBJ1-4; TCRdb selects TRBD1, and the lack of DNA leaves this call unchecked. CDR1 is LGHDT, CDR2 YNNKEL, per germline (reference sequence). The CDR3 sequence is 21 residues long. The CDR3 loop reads CASSQTLPVWGAETTNEKLFF.

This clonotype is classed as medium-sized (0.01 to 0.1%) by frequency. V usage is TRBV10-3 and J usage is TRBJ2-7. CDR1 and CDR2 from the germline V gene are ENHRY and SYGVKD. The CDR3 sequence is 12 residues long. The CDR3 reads CAIRDRLYEQYF.

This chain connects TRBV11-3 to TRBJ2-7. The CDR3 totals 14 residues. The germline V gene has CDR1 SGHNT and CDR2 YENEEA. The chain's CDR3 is CASSFAPTPYEQYF.

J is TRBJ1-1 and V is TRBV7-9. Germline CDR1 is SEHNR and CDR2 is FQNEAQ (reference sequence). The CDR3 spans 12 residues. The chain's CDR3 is CASSLAITEAFF.

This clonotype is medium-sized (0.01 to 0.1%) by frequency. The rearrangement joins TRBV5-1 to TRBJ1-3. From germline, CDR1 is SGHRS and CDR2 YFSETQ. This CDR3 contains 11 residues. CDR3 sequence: CASSFQNTIYF.

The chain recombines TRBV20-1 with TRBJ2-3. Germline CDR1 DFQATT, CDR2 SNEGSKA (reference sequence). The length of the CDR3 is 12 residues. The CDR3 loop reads CSASGGTDTQYF.

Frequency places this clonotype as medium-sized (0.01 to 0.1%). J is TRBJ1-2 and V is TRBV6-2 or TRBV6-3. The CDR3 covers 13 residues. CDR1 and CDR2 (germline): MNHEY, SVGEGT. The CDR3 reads CASQFRADYGYTF.

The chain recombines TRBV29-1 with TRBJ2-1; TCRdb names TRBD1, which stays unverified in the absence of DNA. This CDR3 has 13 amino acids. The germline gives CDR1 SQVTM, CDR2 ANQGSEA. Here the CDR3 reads CSLSRQGVNEQFF.

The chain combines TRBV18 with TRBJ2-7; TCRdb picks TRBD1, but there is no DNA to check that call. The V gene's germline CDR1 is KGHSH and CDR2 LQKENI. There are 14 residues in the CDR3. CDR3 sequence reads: CASSPGTGGDEQYF.

The CDR3 loop reads CASLLTPGGETQYF. This chain connects TRBV6-2 or TRBV6-3 to TRBJ2-5; TCRdb's D gene call, TRBD1, goes unchecked for lack of DNA. The CDR3 spans 14 residues. Germline loops: CDR1 MNHEY, CDR2 SVGEGT.

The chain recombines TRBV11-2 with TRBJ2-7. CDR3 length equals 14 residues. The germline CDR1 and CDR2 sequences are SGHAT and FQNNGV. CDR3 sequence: CASSSWDSSYEQYF.

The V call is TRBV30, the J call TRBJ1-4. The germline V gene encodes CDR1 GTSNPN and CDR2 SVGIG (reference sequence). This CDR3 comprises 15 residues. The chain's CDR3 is CAWSRIENGQEKLFF. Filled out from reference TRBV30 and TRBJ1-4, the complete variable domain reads SQTIHQWPATLVQPVGSPLSLECTVEGTSNPNLYWYRQAAGRGLQLLFYSVGIGQISSEVPQNLSASRPQDRQFILSSKKLLLSDSGFYLCAWSRIENGQEKLFFGSGTQLSVL.

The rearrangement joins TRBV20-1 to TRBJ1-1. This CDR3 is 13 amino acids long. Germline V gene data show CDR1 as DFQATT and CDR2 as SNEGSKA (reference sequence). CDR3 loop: CSASRTDNTEAFF.

The CDR3 here is CASSPIQLGYNEQFF. V and J are TRBV5-6 and TRBJ2-1. From germline, CDR1 is SGHDT and CDR2 YYEEEE. The CDR3 contains 15 residues.

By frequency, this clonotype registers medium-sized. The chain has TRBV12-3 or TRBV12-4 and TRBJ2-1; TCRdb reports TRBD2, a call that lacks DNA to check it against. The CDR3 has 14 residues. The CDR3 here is CASSLAGGPKEQFF.

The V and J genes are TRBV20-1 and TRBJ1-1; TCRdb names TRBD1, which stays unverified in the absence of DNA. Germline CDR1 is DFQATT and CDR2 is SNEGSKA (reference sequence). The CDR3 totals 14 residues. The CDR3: CSAKPGPSNTEAFF.

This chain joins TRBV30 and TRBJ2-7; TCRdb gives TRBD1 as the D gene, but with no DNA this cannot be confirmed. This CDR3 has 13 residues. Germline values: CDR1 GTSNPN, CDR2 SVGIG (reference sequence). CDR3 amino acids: CAWSPLGVDEQYF.

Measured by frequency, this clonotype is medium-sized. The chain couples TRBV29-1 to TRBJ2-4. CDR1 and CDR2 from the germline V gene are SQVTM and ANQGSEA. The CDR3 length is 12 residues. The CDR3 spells CSVVPTKNIQYF. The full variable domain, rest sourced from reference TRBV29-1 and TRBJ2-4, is SAVISQKPSRDICQRGTSLTIQCQVDSQVTMMFWYRQQPGQSLTLIATANQGSEATYESGFVIDKFPISRPNLTFSTLTVSNMSPEDSSIYLCSVVPTKNIQYFGAGTRLSVL.

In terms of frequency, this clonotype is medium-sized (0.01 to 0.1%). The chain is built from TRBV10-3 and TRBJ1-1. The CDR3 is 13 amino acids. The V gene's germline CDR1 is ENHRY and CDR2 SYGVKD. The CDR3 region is CAIRQAMNTEAFF.

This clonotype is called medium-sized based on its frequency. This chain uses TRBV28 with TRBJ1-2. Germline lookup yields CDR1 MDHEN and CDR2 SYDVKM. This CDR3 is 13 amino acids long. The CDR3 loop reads CASTPALNYGYTF.

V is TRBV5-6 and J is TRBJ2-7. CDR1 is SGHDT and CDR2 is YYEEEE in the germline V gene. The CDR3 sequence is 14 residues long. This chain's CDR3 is CASSLTGRPYEQYF. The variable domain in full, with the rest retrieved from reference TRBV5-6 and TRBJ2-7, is DAGVTQSPTHLIKTRGQQVTLRCSPKSGHDTVSWYQQALGQGPQFIFQYYEEEERQRGNFPDRFSGHQFPNYSSELNVNALLLGDSALYLCASSLTGRPYEQYFGPGTRLTVT.